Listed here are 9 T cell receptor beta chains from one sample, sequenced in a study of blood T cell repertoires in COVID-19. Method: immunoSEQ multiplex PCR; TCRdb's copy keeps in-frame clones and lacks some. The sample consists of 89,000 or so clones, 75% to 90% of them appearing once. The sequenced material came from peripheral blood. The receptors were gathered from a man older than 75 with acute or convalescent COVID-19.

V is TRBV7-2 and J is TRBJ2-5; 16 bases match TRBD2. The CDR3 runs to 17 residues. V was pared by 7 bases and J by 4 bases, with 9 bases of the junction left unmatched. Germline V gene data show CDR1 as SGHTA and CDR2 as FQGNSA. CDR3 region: CASTSGLAGGRGETQYF. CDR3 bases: TGTGCCAGCACCTCGGGACTAGCGGGAGGGCGGGGAGAGACCCAGTACTTC.

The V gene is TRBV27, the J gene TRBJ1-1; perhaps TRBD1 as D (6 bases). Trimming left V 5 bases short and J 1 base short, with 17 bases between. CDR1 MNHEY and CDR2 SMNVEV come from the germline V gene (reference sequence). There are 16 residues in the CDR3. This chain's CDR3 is CASSRKAGTTNTEAFF. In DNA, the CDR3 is TGTGCCAGCAGTCGGAAAGCCGGGACAACGAACACTGAAGCTTTCTTT.

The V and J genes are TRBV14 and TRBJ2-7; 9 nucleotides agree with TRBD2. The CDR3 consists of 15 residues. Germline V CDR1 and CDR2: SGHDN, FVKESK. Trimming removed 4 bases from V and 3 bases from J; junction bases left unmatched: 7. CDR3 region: CASSPETSGYYEQYF. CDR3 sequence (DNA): TGTGCCAGCAGCCCCGAGACTAGCGGTTACTACGAGCAGTACTTC.

The CDR3 sequence: CASSSGTSGGSYNEQFF. CDR3 bases: TGTGCCAGCAGCTCCGGGACTAGCGGGGGCTCCTACAATGAGCAGTTCTTC. J is TRBJ2-1 and V is TRBV7-3; TRBD2 agrees at 14 bases. V shed 4 bases and J 0 bases; nucleotides not matched to a gene: 2. This CDR3 is built from 17 residues. Germline V CDR1 and CDR2: SGHTA, FQGTGA.

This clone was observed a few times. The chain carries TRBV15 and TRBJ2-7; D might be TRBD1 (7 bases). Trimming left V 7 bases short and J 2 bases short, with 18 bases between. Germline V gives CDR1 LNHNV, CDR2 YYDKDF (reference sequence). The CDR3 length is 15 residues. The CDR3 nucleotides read TGTGCCACCAACTCGCGGCAGGGGGGCCCCTACGAGCAGTACTTC. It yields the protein CATNSRQGGPYEQYF. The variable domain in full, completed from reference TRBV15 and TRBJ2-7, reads DAMVIQNPRYQVTQFGKPVTLSCSQTLNHNVMYWYQQKSSQAPKLLFHYYDKDFNNEADTPDNFQSRRPNTSFCFLDIRSPGLGDTAMYLCATNSRQGGPYEQYFGPGTRLTVT.

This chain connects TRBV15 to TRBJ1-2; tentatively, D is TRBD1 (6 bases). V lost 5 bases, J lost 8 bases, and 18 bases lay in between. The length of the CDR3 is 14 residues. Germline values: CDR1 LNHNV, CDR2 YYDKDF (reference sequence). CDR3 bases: TGTGCCACCAGCCCACGAGGGGGACCCGGCGGCTACACCTTC. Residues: CATSPRGGPGGYTF.

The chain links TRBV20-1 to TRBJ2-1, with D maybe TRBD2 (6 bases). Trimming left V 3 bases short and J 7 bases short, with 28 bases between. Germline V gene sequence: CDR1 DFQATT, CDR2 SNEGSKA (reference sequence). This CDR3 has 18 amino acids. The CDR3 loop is CSASGTHFTRGAGNEQFF. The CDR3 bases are TGCAGTGCTAGTGGAACGCATTTTACTAGAGGGGCGGGGAATGAGCAGTTCTTC.

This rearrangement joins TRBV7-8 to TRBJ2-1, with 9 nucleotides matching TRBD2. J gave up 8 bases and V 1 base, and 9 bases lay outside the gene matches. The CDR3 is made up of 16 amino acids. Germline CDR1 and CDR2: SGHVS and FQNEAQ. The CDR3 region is CASSLGYSGRSDEQFF. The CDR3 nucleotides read TGTGCCAGCAGCTTAGGTTACAGCGGGAGGAGCGATGAGCAGTTCTTC.

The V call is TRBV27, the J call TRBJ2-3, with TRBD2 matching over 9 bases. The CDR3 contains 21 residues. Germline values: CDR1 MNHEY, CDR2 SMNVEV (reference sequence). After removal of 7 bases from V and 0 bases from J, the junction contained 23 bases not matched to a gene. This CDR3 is CASTLRGGGFSGSRSTDTQYF. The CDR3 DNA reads TGTGCCAGCACCCTACGGGGAGGGGGCTTTAGCGGGAGCCGAAGCACAGATACGCAGTATTTT.